Below, one T cell receptor beta chain is given with its context. What it binds is not known. Between the trimmed V and J ends, which lost 4 bases and 5 bases, there was a span of 18 bases. This CDR3 has 15 residues. Germline V gene data show CDR1 as SGHRS and CDR2 as YFSETQ. This entry belongs to a study of T cells in localized non-small cell lung cancer. Findings and caveats of the study: Overall survival was longer when the density of T cells in the blood was higher. Tumor samples were not multi-region, leaving intratumor heterogeneity unexcluded. Uninvolved adjacent lung, not tumor, had the highest T cell clonality.

The table came from immunoSEQ multiplex PCR; TCRdb's copy has only in-frame clones and leaves some out. This table holds 26,000 or so clones, 86% found once. This sequence joins TRBV5-1 and TRBJ1-1; D possibly corresponds to TRBD1 (6 bases). This sample comprised peripheral blood, obtained before any cancer treatment. This TCR derives from a female donor of 60 years or more with stage I lung adenocarcinoma. Here the CDR3 reads CASSPTRGGETEAFF. CDR3 bases: TGCGCCAGCAGCCCCACCAGAGGGGGGGAGACTGAAGCTTTCTTT.